The 16 T cell receptor beta chains given below trace back to one sample, sequenced in a study of shared clonotypes between healthy human individuals. Profiling relied on immunoSEQ multiplex PCR, and the TCRdb table lists in-frame clones only, not all of them. The table includes approximately 1.9 million clones, around 93% detected once. The naive CD8 population came from CD45RO-negative cells selected for CCR7, without terminally differentiated effector memory CD45RA+ cells. Sequencing used naive CD8+ T cells from PBMCs. The receptors come from a man aged 18 to 30 in good health. Some clones in this sample may be carry-over from other donors' samples.

The chain has TRBV27 and TRBJ2-4; the D gene is possibly TRBD2 (6 bases). The CDR3 sequence is 13 residues long. The V end was cut by 7 bases, the J end by 7 bases, with 14 bases between. From germline, CDR1 is MNHEY and CDR2 SMNVEV (reference sequence). CDR3 protein: CASKGAGPNIQYF. The CDR3 bases are TGTGCCAGCAAGGGCGCGGGGCCGAACATTCAGTACTTC.

V usage is TRBV19 and J usage is TRBJ1-1; D gene unclear. V gave up 4 bases and J gave up 4 bases, with 13 bases separating them. CDR1 is LNHDA and CDR2 is SQIVND in the germline V gene (reference sequence). CDR3 length: 14 amino acids. In DNA, the CDR3 is TGTGCCAGTAGTAAGAGCCGGGTCCCCACTGAAGCTTTCTTT. Protein product: CASSKSRVPTEAFF.

This chain joins TRBV7-9 and TRBJ1-1, with 8 positions matching TRBD1. The CDR3 has 15 amino acids. Germline trimming cut 8 bases from V and 1 base from J; bases unmatched to any gene: 9. The germline gives CDR1 SEHNR, CDR2 FQNEAQ (reference sequence). The CDR3 is CASGTLTGANTEAFF. The DNA of the CDR3 is TGTGCCAGCGGGACCCTGACAGGGGCGAACACTGAAGCTTTCTTT.

V and J are TRBV18 and TRBJ2-2; 8 bases are a match to TRBD1. CDR3 length equals 18 residues. V was pared by 4 bases and J by 6 bases, with 16 bases of the junction left unmatched. Germline loops: CDR1 KGHSH, CDR2 LQKENI. CDR3 sequence (DNA): TGTGCCAGCTCACGTACGACAGGGGTCCCATTAGGGCCCGGGGAGCTGTTTTTT. Protein product: CASSRTTGVPLGPGELFF.

The table lists this clone with a count of one. The CDR3 DNA reads as TGTGCCAGCAGTGACAGAGATCTGGGACTAGCGGGAGGTTCGTTCACAGATACGCAGTATTTT. Translating it yields CASSDRDLGLAGGSFTDTQYF. The gene calls are TRBV28 and TRBJ2-3; 15 nucleotides line up with TRBD2. CDR1 and CDR2 (germline): MDHEN, SYDVKM. The CDR3 contains 21 residues. J was trimmed by 2 bases and V by 5 bases; bases with no gene match: 17.

This clone was counted once. Other DNA sequences of this sample code for an identical CDR3. The chain combines TRBV27 with TRBJ2-1; TRBD1 might be the D (6 bases). The V end lost 5 bases, the J end lost 5 bases, and 13 bases lay between the germline ends. Germline CDR1 is MNHEY and CDR2 is SMNVEV (reference sequence). This CDR3 has 14 residues. The CDR3 is CASSLRTAHNEQFF. The CDR3 coding sequence is TGTGCCAGCAGTCTCCGGACAGCCCACAATGAGCAGTTCTTC.

V and J are TRBV2 and TRBJ1-4; TRBD1 agrees at 9 bases. Trimming took 3 bases from V and 7 from J; bases not matched to a gene: 6. The CDR3 length is 15 residues. Germline CDR1 is SNHLY and CDR2 is FYNNEI. CDR3 amino acids: CASSDIGTGFEKLFF. DNA for the CDR3: TGTGCCAGCAGTGACATAGGGACAGGGTTTGAAAAACTGTTTTTT. Drawing the rest from reference TRBV2 and TRBJ1-4, the complete variable domain is EPEVTQTPSHQVTQMGQEVILRCVPISNHLYFYWYRQILGQKVEFLVSFYNNEISEKSEIFDDQFSVERPDGSNFTLKIRSTKLEDSAMYFCASSDIGTGFEKLFFGSGTQLSVL.

The chain carries TRBV28 and TRBJ2-7; 7 bases fit TRBD1. This CDR3 is 17 amino acids long. The V gene's germline CDR1 is MDHEN and CDR2 SYDVKM. V was pared by 6 bases and J by 5 bases, with 19 bases of the junction left unmatched. As DNA, the CDR3 is TGTGCCAGCAGAAAGGGTAACCATAGGGGGCTGTACAACGAGCAGTACTTC. Residues: CASRKGNHRGLYNEQYF.

V is TRBV5-1 and J is TRBJ2-7; unclear D gene. V was shortened by 4 bases and J by 2 bases, with 10 bases between the two germline ends. Germline CDR1 SGHRS, CDR2 YFSETQ. The CDR3 consists of 13 residues. In DNA, the CDR3 is TGCGCCAGCAGCCAGAATCTTGCCTACGAGCAGTACTTC. It encodes CASSQNLAYEQYF.

The chain carries TRBV7-9 and TRBJ2-7, with D unclear. The ends were cut back, 3 bases at V and 2 bases at J, with 8 bases in the middle. CDR1 SEHNR and CDR2 FQNEAQ come from the germline V gene (reference sequence). The CDR3 runs 13 residues. CDR3 in DNA: TGTGCCAGCAGCTTGAGCAGGCCCTACGAGCAGTACTTC. It translates to CASSLSRPYEQYF.

The genes are TRBV14 and TRBJ2-4, with D possibly TRBD2 on 6 matching bases. Trimming left V 3 bases short and J 8 bases short, with 17 bases between. The CDR3 runs 15 residues. Per germline, CDR1 SGHDN and CDR2 FVKESK. CDR3 in amino acids: CASSHSMGRGDIQYF. The CDR3, as DNA: TGTGCCAGCAGCCATTCGATGGGGCGGGGTGACATTCAGTACTTC.

On this clone itself: Other nucleotide sequences in the sample specify the same CDR3. The gene calls are TRBV27 and TRBJ2-7; tentative D call: TRBD2 (5 bases). V was trimmed by 4 bases and J by 2 bases, leaving 9 bases between them. CDR1 and CDR2 from the germline V gene are MNHEY and SMNVEV (reference sequence). The CDR3 totals 13 residues. The CDR3, as DNA: TGTGCCAGCAGTTCGGGGATTCCCTACGAGCAGTACTTC. Translation gives CASSSGIPYEQYF.

The rearrangement uses TRBV27 and TRBJ2-7; 9 nucleotides line up with TRBD1. With 6 bases clipped from V and 7 bases from J, the junction kept 13 bases outside the gene matches. In germline, CDR1 is MNHEY, CDR2 SMNVEV (reference sequence). There are 15 residues in the CDR3. This CDR3 is CASRTTGTGRVEQYF. In DNA, the CDR3 is TGTGCCAGCAGGACAACCGGGACAGGGCGGGTAGAGCAGTACTTC.

CDR3 coding DNA: TGTGCCAGCAGCGGTGGGCCTCCGGACACCGGGGAGCTGTTTTTT. This encodes CASSGGPPDTGELFF. The genes are TRBV13 and TRBJ2-2; D unclear. The CDR3 has 15 residues. V lost 5 bases, J lost 3 bases, and 13 bases lay in between. CDR1 and CDR2 from the germline V gene are PRHDT and FYEKMQ (reference sequence).

The chain carries TRBV11-2 and TRBJ2-1, with 7 bases identical to TRBD1. J gave up 8 bases and V 5 bases, and 6 bases lay outside the gene matches. Germline loops: CDR1 SGHAT, CDR2 FQNNGV. The CDR3 is 13 amino acids. CDR3 DNA: TGTGCCAGCAGCCCTCTCCAGGGGGATGAGCAGTTCTTC. It is translated as CASSPLQGDEQFF.

As for this clone: The sample has other DNA sequences that encode this CDR3 too. J is TRBJ2-1 and V is TRBV6-1; 7 bases fit TRBD2. The junction had 3 bases not matched to a gene; V was cut back by 1 base and J by 0 bases. Germline CDR1 MNHNS, CDR2 SASEGT. The CDR3 is 16 residues long. The CDR3 loop is CASSEVGGGSYNEQFF. CDR3 coding DNA: TGTGCCAGCAGTGAAGTGGGGGGGGGCTCCTACAATGAGCAGTTCTTC.